This record concerns one T cell receptor beta chain sequence. Its specificity is not known. Trimming took 2 bases from V and 7 from J; bases not matched to a gene: 7. The CDR3 length is 15 residues. CDR1 and CDR2 (germline): KGHDR, SFDVKD. The data originate from a study of post-analysis software for immune sequencing data. Study as a whole: Relapsing-remitting, secondary progressive and progressive-relapsing forms of multiple sclerosis all featured among disease courses. Study outcomes and limitations: Higher frequency in patients than in controls was seen for roughly five TRBV segments, with TRBV5-6, TRBV5-1 and TRBV20-1 among them.

Each TCR beta cDNA library carried unique molecular identifiers. T cells numbering roughly 0.85 to 11 million gave rise to a few hundred thousand cDNA molecules. MiXCR, run by TCRdb on the PCR reads, gives a single entry per CDR3 protein. The sample lists fewer than 850,000 distinct CDR3 sequences, about 43% occurring once. This clonotype was sampled from a girl aged 5-17 years with multiple sclerosis. The material sequenced was blood. V gene TRBV24-1 combines with J gene TRBJ1-2, with 9 bases identical to TRBD1. The CDR3 spells CATSDSGQGLGGYTF. For the CDR3, the DNA is TGTGCCACCAGTGATTCGGGACAGGGACTCGGTGGCTACACCTTC.